This paragraph reports one TCR beta chain. Seattle patients were enrolled while actively infected and followed longitudinally. Trimming stripped 10 bases from V and 6 bases from J, with 22 bases between. This CDR3 contains 14 residues. The germline V gene has CDR1 SNHLY and CDR2 FYNNEI. The source of the sample is a study of blood T cell repertoires in COVID-19. Study-level information: Acute-phase and convalescent COVID-19 samples originated in the United States, Italy and Spain. T cells, B-cell-depleted T cells, or PBMCs supplied cDNA or gDNA.

Original processing methods: Reference gene primer amplification gave nucleated cell count estimates. The method was immunoSEQ multiplex PCR; TCRdb's version includes in-frame clones alone and lacks a portion of them. That table furnishes V, J and clone size, whereas the DNA furnished D and trimming. The sample carries about 260,000 clones, over 75% recorded once. Specimen: peripheral blood. V usage is TRBV2 and J usage is TRBJ2-7; D not certain. The TCR originated in a woman in her seventies with COVID-19, enrolled during active disease. CDR3 region: CANSLRSRSLEQYF. DNA of the CDR3: TGTGCCAACTCCCTTCGGAGTCGCTCCCTCGAGCAGTACTTC. Looking up the rest from reference TRBV2 and TRBJ2-7 gives the full variable domain: EPEVTQTPSHQVTQMGQEVILRCVPISNHLYFYWYRQILGQKVEFLVSFYNNEISEKSEIFDDQFSVERPDGSNFTLKIRSTKLEDSAMYFCANSLRSRSLEQYFGPGTRLTVT.